This T cell receptor beta chain was found in a study of cytomegalovirus exposure and HLA in healthy donors. It was with 60 Vbeta and 13 Jbeta primers that the PCR ran. This table comes from immunoSEQ multiplex PCR, and its TCRdb copy is limited to in-frame clones, with some not included. Here the sample spans roughly 80,000 clones, 77% being singletons. Per germline, CDR1 LNHDA and CDR2 SQIVND (reference sequence). V gave up 5 bases and J gave up 1 base, with 8 bases separating them. This CDR3 comprises 14 residues. This clone was seen a handful of times. Sequenced sample: PBMCs. The source is a man in his fifties or sixties in good health and CMV-seropositive. The chain carries TRBV19 and TRBJ2-2, with D perhaps matching TRBD2 (6 bases). CDR3 residues: CASSGGVNTGELFF. The DNA of the CDR3 is TGTGCCAGTAGTGGCGGGGTGAACACCGGGGAGCTGTTTTTT. Filled out from reference TRBV19 and TRBJ2-2, the complete variable domain reads DGGITQSPKYLFRKEGQNVTLSCEQNLNHDAMYWYRQDPGQGLRLIYYSQIVNDFQKGDIAEGYSVSREKKESFPLTVTSAQKNPTAFYLCASSGGVNTGELFFGEGSRLTVL.